This T cell receptor beta chain is drawn from a study of blood T cell repertoires in COVID-19. About the study: Samples taken during acute and convalescent COVID-19 were collected in the United States, Italy and Spain. PBMCs, B-cell-depleted T cells, or T cells provided the cDNA or gDNA that made up the material.

Seattle patients were enrolled during active infection and followed longitudinally. Assay: immunoSEQ multiplex PCR; the TCRdb copy retains only in-frame clones and omits some. The table records 200,000 to 300,000 clones, about 91% of them present only once. The origin of this receptor is a woman aged 25 to 39 with COVID-19, enrolled during active disease. Specimen: peripheral blood.

CDR3 sequence (DNA): TGTGCCAGCAGCTTGGAGCGGGAGAGCACCGGGGAGCTGTTTTTT. Encoded protein: CASSLERESTGELFF. The V call is TRBV5-4, the J call TRBJ2-2; TRBD2 matches at 8 bases. V lost 0 bases to trimming and J lost 4 bases; unmatched junction nucleotides: 2. The length of the CDR3 is 15 residues. Germline CDR1 reads SGHNT; CDR2 reads YYREEE (reference sequence). Together with reference TRBV5-4 and TRBJ2-2, the CDR3 gives the full variable domain: ETGVTQSPTHLIKTRGQQVTLRCSSQSGHNTVSWYQQALGQGPQFIFQYYREEENGRGNFPPRFSGLQFPNYSSELNVNALELDDSALYLCASSLERESTGELFFGEGSRLTVL.